Listed here are 25 T cell receptor beta chains from one sample, sequenced in a study of T cells in women clearing cervical HPV infection. Sequencing was performed with immunoSEQ multiplex PCR; in TCRdb, only in-frame clones are kept and a portion is missing. The repertoire table contains 39,000 or so clones. Sequences were obtained from blood buffy coat. The receptors originated from a woman between 18 and 75 years old with a cervical HPV16 infection that either progressed to CIN3+ or cleared (not recorded which).

In regard to this clone: The CDR3 end falls 3 residues outside the read, so it is completed with the germline J gene. The chain uses TRBV18 and TRBJ1-2, with D possibly TRBD1 on 6 matching bases. Germline loops: CDR1 KGHSH, CDR2 LQKENI. The CDR3 length is 14 residues. The CDR3: CASLRGDTPYDYTF. The sequenced part of the CDR3 DNA is TGTGCCAGCCTAAGAGGGGACACCCCCTACGAC.

About this clone: With the read ending 3 residues before the CDR3 end, the germline J gene is used to fill in that end. The J gene is TRBJ2-3, the V gene TRBV20-1; D gene ambiguous. V lost 6 bases and J 2 bases, leaving 15 bases between the germline ends. This CDR3 has 14 residues. Germline values: CDR1 DFQATT, CDR2 SNEGSKA (reference sequence). The CDR3 bases that were read are TGCAGTGCAATGAAGGGTTCCCTCACAGATACG. Residues: CSAMKGSLTDT. From start to end, the CDR3 is CSAMKGSLTDTQYF.

Note on this clone: The read gets to within 3 residues of the CDR3 end, and the germline J gene fills in the rest. This rearrangement joins TRBV5-1 to TRBJ2-7; D gene ambiguous. V was shortened by 0 bases and J by 3 bases, with 13 bases between the two germline ends. Germline CDR1 and CDR2: SGHRS and YFSETQ. The CDR3 contains 15 residues. The CDR3 sequence: CASSLGATVGYEQYF. The sequenced part of the CDR3 DNA is TGCGCCAGCAGCTTGGGGGCAACTGTAGGCTACGAG.

A remark on this clone: The missing CDR3 end, 3 residues past where the read stops, is filled in from the germline J gene. The chain is built from TRBV19 and TRBJ2-2; no definite D call. The V gene's germline CDR1 is LNHDA and CDR2 SQIVND (reference sequence). The CDR3 contains 14 residues. The covered CDR3 bases are TGTGCCAGTAGTATAGTGGCTAGAGGTGAAAAG. Residues: CASSIVARGEK. The whole CDR3 is CASSIVARGEKLFF.

On this clone itself: The sequence runs out 3 residues before the end of the CDR3; the remainder is reconstructed from the germline J gene. The gene calls are TRBV18 and TRBJ2-7; TRBD2 matches at 9 bases. Trimming at V came to 4 bases and at J to 2 bases, leaving 12 bases not matched to a gene. In germline, CDR1 is KGHSH, CDR2 LQKENI. CDR3 length equals 17 residues. The sequenced CDR3 bases are TGTGCCAGCTCACTTCTGGTAGCGGGAGTTGGCGCCTACGAG. Encoded protein: CASSLLVAGVGAYE. The entire CDR3 reads CASSLLVAGVGAYEQYF.

Of note for this clone: The read falls 3 residues short of the CDR3 end, and the missing part is taken from the germline J gene. The rearrangement links TRBV11-2 to TRBJ2-5, with 11 bases fitting TRBD1. The CDR3 sequence is 14 residues long. The J segment lost 5 bases and the V segment lost 5 bases, leaving 4 bases of the junction unmatched. Per the germline V gene, CDR1 is SGHAT and CDR2 is FQNNGV. The sequenced CDR3 bases are TGTGCCAGCAGCCCAGGGACAGGGGGGGAGACC. This gives the protein CASSPGTGGET. The CDR3 reads in full as CASSPGTGGETQYF.

On this clone itself: The sequenced fragment ends 3 residues before the CDR3 boundary, so the rest is inferred from the germline J gene. This sequence joins TRBV7-2 and TRBJ2-3; TRBD2 is a possible D gene (6 bases). The ends were cut back, 2 bases at V and 1 base at J, with 7 bases in the middle. CDR3 length equals 14 residues. Looked up from germline, CDR1 is SGHTA and CDR2 is FQGNSA. CDR3 bases read: TGTGCCAGCAGCTTACAGCGGGGCACAGATACG. Translation: CASSLQRGTDT. The entire CDR3 protein reads CASSLQRGTDTQYF.

Of note for this clone: Sequencing ends 3 residues short of the CDR3 end; the germline J gene provides the rest. V usage is TRBV7-9 and J usage is TRBJ1-3, with D possibly being TRBD1 (5 bases). V lost 1 base and J 3 bases, leaving 10 bases between the germline ends. Looked up from germline, CDR1 is SEHNR and CDR2 is FQNEAQ (reference sequence). The CDR3 runs 15 residues. The covered CDR3 bases are TGTGCCAGCAGCTTAGGTGGGGCCGGTGGAAACACC. Translating gives CASSLGGAGGNT. The entire CDR3 sequence reads CASSLGGAGGNTIYF.

A note on this clone: Coverage ceases 3 residues before the CDR3 finishes, and the germline J gene fills in the end. The chain joins TRBV2 to TRBJ2-3, with 8 bases lining up with TRBD2. CDR3 length equals 13 residues. Germline V gives CDR1 SNHLY, CDR2 FYNNEI. CDR3 DNA (partial): TGTGCCACCCAGCGGGAGTTGGGAGAGACG. It yields the protein CATQRELGET. The entire CDR3 is CATQRELGETQYF.

Of note for this clone: Sequencing ends 3 residues short of the CDR3 end; the germline J gene provides the rest. The chain couples TRBV7-2 to TRBJ2-5, with no clear D. The germline V gene has CDR1 SGHTA and CDR2 FQGNSA. Trimming took off 7 bases at V and 0 bases at J, with 9 bases between the two ends. The CDR3 is made up of 13 amino acids. The chain's CDR3 is CASTNSYQETQYF. CDR3 DNA (partial): TGTGCCAGCACCAACAGTTACCAAGAGACC.

Remarks on this clone: The CDR3 end falls 3 residues outside the read, so it is completed with the germline J gene. The chain uses TRBV6-2 or TRBV6-3 and TRBJ2-7; TRBD2 agrees at 7 bases. CDR1 and CDR2 from the germline V gene are MNHEY and SVGEGT. V gave up 5 bases and J gave up 4 bases; unmatched junction bases: 14. The CDR3 covers 16 residues. CDR3 DNA, as far as it was read: TGTGCCAGCAGTGACCCCGGGACTACGACAAGATACGAG. Translation: CASSDPGTTTRYE. The full CDR3 is CASSDPGTTTRYEQYF.

Points on this clone: The read comes to an end 3 residues before the CDR3 does, leaving the germline J gene to fill in the end. This same CDR3 is encoded by further DNA sequences in the sample. V and J are TRBV7-2 and TRBJ2-7, with 7 bases matching TRBD1. The CDR3 consists of 14 residues. Germline loops: CDR1 SGHTA, CDR2 FQGNSA. The V segment lost 2 bases and the J segment 0 bases; nucleotides outside the gene matches: 1. CDR3 region: CASSLKGASYEQYF. The covered CDR3 bases are TGTGCCAGCAGCTTAAAGGGGGCCTCCTACGAG.

Turning to this clone: From the germline J gene comes the end of the CDR3, since the read stops 3 residues before it. This chain joins TRBV2 and TRBJ1-4; D might be TRBD1 (6 bases). Germline CDR1 SNHLY, CDR2 FYNNEI. The CDR3 runs to 16 residues. Here the CDR3 reads CASSEQTGAHNSPLFF. Partial CDR3 DNA: TGTGCCAGCAGTGAACAGACAGGTGCTCATAATTCACCA.

With respect to this clone: Coverage ceases 3 residues before the CDR3 finishes, and the germline J gene fills in the end. The V call is TRBV2, the J call TRBJ2-4; D may be TRBD2 (6 bases). Per the germline V gene, CDR1 is SNHLY and CDR2 is FYNNEI. The CDR3 consists of 13 residues. The CDR3 bases that were read are TGTGCCAGCAAACCGGGGGTAAACTATGGT. It translates to CASKPGVNYG. The entire CDR3 reads CASKPGVNYGQYF.

Concerning this clone itself: The read terminates 3 residues before the CDR3 end, so the remaining end is supplied by the germline J gene. V usage is TRBV29-1 and J usage is TRBJ1-2, with TRBD1 identical over 11 bases. The germline V gene encodes CDR1 SQVTM and CDR2 ANQGSEA. This CDR3 has 11 residues. The sequenced CDR3 bases are TGCAGCGTGGGACAGGGGGTCGGC. Its protein is CSVGQGVG. The complete CDR3 reads CSVGQGVGYTF.

As for this clone: At one of its ends the junction is not consistent with the germline gene, which may arise from a read error. The missing CDR3 end, 3 residues past where the read stops, is filled in from the germline J gene. The same CDR3 is also encoded by other DNA sequences in this sample. The chain couples TRBV7-6 to TRBJ1-2; the match to TRBD1 covers 9 bases. The germline gives CDR1 SGHVS, CDR2 FNYEAQ. There are 14 residues in the CDR3. CDR3 loop: CASSEGQGDYGYTF. The sequenced part of the CDR3 DNA is TGTGCCAGCAGCGAGGGACAGGGAGACTATGGT.

In the case of this clone: The sequence runs out 3 residues before the end of the CDR3; the remainder is reconstructed from the germline J gene. V gene TRBV19 combines with J gene TRBJ1-6; maybe TRBD1 (5 bases). Germline V gives CDR1 LNHDA, CDR2 SQIVND (reference sequence). Trimming took off 7 bases at V and 3 bases at J, with 10 bases between the two ends. The CDR3 runs to 14 residues. Partial CDR3 DNA: TGTGCCAGTACTCAGGGAGACTATAATTCACCC. It yields the protein CASTQGDYNSP. The whole CDR3 protein is CASTQGDYNSPLHF.

About this clone itself: The sequenced fragment ends 3 residues before the CDR3 boundary, so the rest is inferred from the germline J gene. This chain connects TRBV7-3 to TRBJ2-3; 8 bases are shared with TRBD2. The CDR3 spans 15 residues. Looked up from germline, CDR1 is SGHTA and CDR2 is FQGTGA. V dropped 5 bases and J dropped 1; count of bases not matched to a gene: 5. The chain's CDR3 is CASSPQRGRTDTQYF. The DNA read from the CDR3 is TGTGCCAGCAGCCCTCAGCGGGGGCGCACAGATACG. Based on the CDR3 plus reference TRBV7-3 and TRBJ2-3, the full variable domain is GAGVSQTPSNKVTEKGKYVELRCDPISGHTALYWYRQSLGQGPEFLIYFQGTGAADDSGLPNDRFFAVRPEGSVSTLKIQRTERGDSAVYLCASSPQRGRTDTQYFGPGTRLTVL.

The covered CDR3 bases are TGTGCCAGCAGTTTATGGGTTAGGGGCACTGAA. Translating it yields CASSLWVRGTE. The entire CDR3 is CASSLWVRGTEAFF. The J gene is TRBJ1-1, the V gene TRBV28; tentative D call: TRBD1 (5 bases). The read gets to within 3 residues of the CDR3 end, and the germline J gene fills in the rest. Germline V lookup: CDR1 MDHEN, CDR2 SYDVKM. Trimming took 0 bases from V and 4 from J, leaving 9 bases between them. CDR3 size: 14 residues.

Turning to this clone: The read halts 3 residues ahead of the CDR3 end, with the missing end drawn from the germline J gene. The genes are TRBV2 and TRBJ2-5; TRBD1 is a possible D gene (7 bases). Germline V gives CDR1 SNHLY, CDR2 FYNNEI. There are 14 residues in the CDR3. The CDR3 here is CASSEAEGTDTQYF. CDR3 bases read: TGTGCCAGCAGTGAAGCGGAGGGGACAGATACC.

Concerning this clone: The read ends 3 residues early relative to the CDR3; the germline J gene fills the gap. V is TRBV10-3 and J is TRBJ1-3, with D possibly TRBD1 on 5 matching bases. The CDR3 is 14 amino acids. Trimming cost V 0 bases and J 4 bases, with 7 bases left between them. The germline gives CDR1 ENHRY, CDR2 SYGVKD. Here the CDR3 reads CAISESWTGNTIYF. The part of the CDR3 DNA that was read is TGTGCCATCAGTGAGTCTTGGACAGGAAACACC.

In the case of this clone: The read falls 3 residues short of the CDR3 end, and the missing part is taken from the germline J gene. The chain links TRBV18 to TRBJ1-1; tentatively, D is TRBD1 (5 bases). There are 17 residues in the CDR3. V lost 0 bases to trimming and J lost 0 bases, with 14 bases between them. Germline CDR1 reads KGHSH; CDR2 reads LQKENI. CDR3 protein: CASSPPTGRPMNTEAFF. The covered CDR3 bases are TGTGCCAGCTCACCACCAACAGGCCGGCCAATGAACACTGAA. Variable domain in full (rest from reference TRBV18 and TRBJ1-1): NAGVMQNPRHLVRRRGQEARLRCSPMKGHSHVYWYRQLPEEGLKFMVYLQKENIIDESGMPKERFSAEFPKEGPSILRIQQVVRGDSAAYFCASSPPTGRPMNTEAFFGQGTRLTVV.

In regard to this clone: The read finishes 3 residues shy of the CDR3 end, and the germline J gene is used to complete it. The chain carries TRBV7-2 and TRBJ1-1; D is unclear. CDR1 and CDR2 from the germline V gene are SGHTA and FQGNSA. This CDR3 comprises 13 residues. CDR3 DNA (partial): TGTGCCAGCAGCTTAAATAATCCTATTAGA. This codes for CASSLNNPIR. The entire CDR3 protein reads CASSLNNPIRAFF.

As for this clone: The observed sequence ends 3 residues before the CDR3 terminus, with the missing tail filled in from the germline J gene. This chain connects TRBV6-2 or TRBV6-3 to TRBJ2-1; TRBD2 matches 7 bases. V was clipped by 8 bases and J by 5 bases; unmatched bases: 12. CDR3 length: 15 residues. CDR1 and CDR2 from the germline V gene are MNHEY and SVGEGT. CDR3 DNA (partial): TGTGCCAGCGGGACCGTAGCGGGCGCTCACAATGAG. This sequence encodes CASGTVAGAHNE. The full CDR3 reads CASGTVAGAHNEQFF.

About this clone itself: Read coverage stops 3 residues before the CDR3 terminus; the germline J gene supplies the remainder. The rearrangement uses TRBV7-9 and TRBJ2-2, with D perhaps TRBD1 (6 bases). CDR1 and CDR2 (germline): SEHNR, FQNEAQ (reference sequence). The CDR3 has 14 amino acids. CDR3 residues: CASSKDRLDSPLFF. CDR3 DNA, as far as it was read: TGTGCCAGCAGCAAAGACAGGCTCGATTCACCG.